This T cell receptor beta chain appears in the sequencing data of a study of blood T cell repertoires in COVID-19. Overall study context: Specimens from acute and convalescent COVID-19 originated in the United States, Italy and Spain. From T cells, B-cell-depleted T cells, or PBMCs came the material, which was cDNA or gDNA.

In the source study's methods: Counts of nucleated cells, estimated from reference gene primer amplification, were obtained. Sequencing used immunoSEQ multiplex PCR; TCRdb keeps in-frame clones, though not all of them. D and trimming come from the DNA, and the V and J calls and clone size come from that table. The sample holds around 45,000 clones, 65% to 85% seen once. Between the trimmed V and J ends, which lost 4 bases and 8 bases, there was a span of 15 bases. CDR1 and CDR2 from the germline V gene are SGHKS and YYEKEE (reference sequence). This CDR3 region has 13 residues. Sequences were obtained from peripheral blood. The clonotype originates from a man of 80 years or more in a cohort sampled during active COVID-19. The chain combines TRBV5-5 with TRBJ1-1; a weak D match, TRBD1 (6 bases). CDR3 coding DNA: TGTGCCAGCAGCCCTAGGACAGTGGCCGAAGCTTTCTTT. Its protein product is CASSPRTVAEAFF.